Listed below are T cell receptor beta chains from one sample, sequenced in a study of CD8 T cells in ankylosing spondylitis. Using its own MiXCR run on the 5' RACE reads, TCRdb lists one record per CDR3 protein. The sample lists roughly 280,000 distinct CDR3 sequences; 20% were seen once. The specimen sequenced was blood, either unsorted or a sorted T cell fraction (not recorded which). These receptors originate from a male donor with ankylosing spondylitis or in good health (not recorded which). CDR3s include the opening cysteine and the closing phenylalanine or tryptophan. A D gene is named only where the DNA matches it firmly. Clone size is given for some rows only: seen once, a few or many times, or a class if the clone is expanded.

V gene	clone size	D gene	CDR3 length	J gene	CDR3 protein	CDR3 DNA
TRBV12-3/TRBV12-4	few	-	15	TRBJ2-3	CASSPRRATPDTQYF	TGTGCCAGCAGTCCCCGGAGGGCGACTCCAGATACGCAGTATTTT
TRBV9	few	-	13	TRBJ2-2	CASSVVRTGELFF	TGTGCCAGCAGCGTAGTTAGAACCGGGGAGCTGTTTTTT
TRBV12-3/TRBV12-4	many	-	11	TRBJ2-1	CASSFGQGQFF	TGTGCCAGCAGTTTCGGCCAGGGGCAGTTCTTC
TRBV5-5	-	-	14	TRBJ2-2	CATKEWSNTGELFF	TGTGCCACAAAAGAGTGGTCGAACACCGGGGAGCTGTTTTTT
TRBV5-1	-	-	14	TRBJ1-5	CASSLDPPNTAQHF	TGCGCCAGCAGCTTGGACCCCCCTAACACTGCCCAGCATTTT
TRBV5-1	few	-	13	TRBJ2-3	CASSVTSPDTQYF	TGCGCCAGCAGCGTTACTAGCCCAGATACGCAGTATTTT
TRBV12-3/TRBV12-4	many	TRBD1	13	TRBJ1-2	CASTGQVGYGYTF	TGTGCCAGCACGGGACAGGTTGGGTATGGCTACACCTTC
TRBV4-2	few	-	16	TRBJ2-2	CASSQVRDSNTGELFF	TGTGCCAGCAGCCAAGTTAGGGATTCGAACACCGGGGAGCTGTTTTTT
TRBV9	-	TRBD2	16	TRBJ2-1	CASSVGASGLNNEQFF	TGTGCCAGCAGCGTAGGGGCTAGCGGATTAAACAATGAGCAGTTCTTC
TRBV9	-	TRBD1	15	TRBJ1-6	CASSGAGGSNSPLHF	TGTGCCAGCAGCGGGGCAGGGGGTTCTAATTCACCCCTCCACTTT